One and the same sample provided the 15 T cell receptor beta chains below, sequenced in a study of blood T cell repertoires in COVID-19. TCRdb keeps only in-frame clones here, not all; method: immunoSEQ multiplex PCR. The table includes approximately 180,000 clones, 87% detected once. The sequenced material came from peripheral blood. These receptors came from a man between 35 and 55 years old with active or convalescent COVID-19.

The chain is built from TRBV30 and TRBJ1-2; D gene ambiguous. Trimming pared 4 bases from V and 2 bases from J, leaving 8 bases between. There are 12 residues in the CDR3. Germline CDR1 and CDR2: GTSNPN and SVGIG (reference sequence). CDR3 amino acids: CAWMGPNYGYTF. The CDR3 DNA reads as TGTGCCTGGATGGGCCCAAACTATGGCTACACCTTC. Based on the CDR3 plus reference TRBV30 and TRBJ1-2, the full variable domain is SQTIHQWPATLVQPVGSPLSLECTVEGTSNPNLYWYRQAAGRGLQLLFYSVGIGQISSEVPQNLSASRPQDRQFILSSKKLLLSDSGFYLCAWMGPNYGYTFGSGTRLTVV.

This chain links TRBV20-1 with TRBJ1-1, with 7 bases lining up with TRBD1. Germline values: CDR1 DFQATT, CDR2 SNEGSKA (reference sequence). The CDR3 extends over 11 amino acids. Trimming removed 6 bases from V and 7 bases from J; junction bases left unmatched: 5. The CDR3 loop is CSARRGLEAFF. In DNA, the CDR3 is TGCAGTGCCCGGAGGGGGCTTGAAGCTTTCTTT.

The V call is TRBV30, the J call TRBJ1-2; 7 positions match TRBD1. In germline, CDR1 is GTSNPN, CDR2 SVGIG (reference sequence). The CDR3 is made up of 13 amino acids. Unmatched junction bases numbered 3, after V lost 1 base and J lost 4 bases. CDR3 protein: CAWSGRDSYGYTF. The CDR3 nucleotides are TGTGCCTGGAGTGGCCGGGACAGCTATGGCTACACCTTC.

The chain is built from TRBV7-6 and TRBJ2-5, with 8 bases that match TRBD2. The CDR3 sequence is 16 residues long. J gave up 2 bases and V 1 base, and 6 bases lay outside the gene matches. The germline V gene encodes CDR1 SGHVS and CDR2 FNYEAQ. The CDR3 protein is CASSLESAGVQETQYF. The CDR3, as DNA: TGTGCCAGCAGCTTAGAGTCAGCGGGGGTGCAAGAGACCCAGTACTTC.

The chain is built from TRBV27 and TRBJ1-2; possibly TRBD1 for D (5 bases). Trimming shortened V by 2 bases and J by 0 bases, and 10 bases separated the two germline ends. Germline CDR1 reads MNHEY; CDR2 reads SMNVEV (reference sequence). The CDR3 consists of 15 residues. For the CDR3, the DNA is TGTGCCAGCAGTTTAGGGGGGTTTTCTAACTATGGCTACACCTTC. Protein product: CASSLGGFSNYGYTF.

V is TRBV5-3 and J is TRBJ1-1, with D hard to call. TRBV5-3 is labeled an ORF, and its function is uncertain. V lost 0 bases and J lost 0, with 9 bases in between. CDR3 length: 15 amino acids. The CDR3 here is CARSLAQVMNTEAFF. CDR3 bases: TGTGCCAGAAGCTTGGCCCAGGTCATGAACACTGAAGCTTTCTTT.

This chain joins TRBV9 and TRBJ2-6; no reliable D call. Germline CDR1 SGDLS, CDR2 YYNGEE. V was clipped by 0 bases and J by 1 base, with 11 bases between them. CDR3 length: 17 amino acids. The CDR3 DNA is TGTGCCAGCAGCGTAGTACCCCACGGTTCTGGGGCCAACGTCCTGACTTTC. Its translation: CASSVVPHGSGANVLTF. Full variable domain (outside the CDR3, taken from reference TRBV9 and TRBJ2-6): DSGVTQTPKHLITATGQRVTLRCSPRSGDLSVYWYQQSLDQGLQFLIQYYNGEERAKGNILERFSAQQFPDLHSELNLSSLELGDSALYFCASSVVPHGSGANVLTFGAGSRLTVL.

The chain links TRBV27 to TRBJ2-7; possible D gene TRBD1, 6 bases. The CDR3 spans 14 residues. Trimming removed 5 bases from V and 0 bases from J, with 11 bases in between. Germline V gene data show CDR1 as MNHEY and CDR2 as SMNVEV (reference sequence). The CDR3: CASSPQTGSYEQYF. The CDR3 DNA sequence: TGTGCCAGCAGTCCTCAGACAGGCTCCTACGAGCAGTACTTC.

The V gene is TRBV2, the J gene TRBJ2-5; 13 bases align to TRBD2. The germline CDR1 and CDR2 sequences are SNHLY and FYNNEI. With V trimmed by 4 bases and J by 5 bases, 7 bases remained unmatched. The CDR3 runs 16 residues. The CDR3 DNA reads TGTGCCAGCAGTGTGCGGACTAGCGGGGGTAGTGAGACCCAGTACTTC. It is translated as CASSVRTSGGSETQYF. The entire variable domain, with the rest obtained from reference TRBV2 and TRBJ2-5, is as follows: EPEVTQTPSHQVTQMGQEVILRCVPISNHLYFYWYRQILGQKVEFLVSFYNNEISEKSEIFDDQFSVERPDGSNFTLKIRSTKLEDSAMYFCASSVRTSGGSETQYFGPGTRLLVL.

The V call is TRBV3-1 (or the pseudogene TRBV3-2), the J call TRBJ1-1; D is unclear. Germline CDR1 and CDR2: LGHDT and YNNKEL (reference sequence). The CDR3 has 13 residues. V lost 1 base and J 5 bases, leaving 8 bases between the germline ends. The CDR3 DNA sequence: TGTGCCAGCAGCCAAGTTCCGCAGACTGAAGCTTTCTTT. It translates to CASSQVPQTEAFF.

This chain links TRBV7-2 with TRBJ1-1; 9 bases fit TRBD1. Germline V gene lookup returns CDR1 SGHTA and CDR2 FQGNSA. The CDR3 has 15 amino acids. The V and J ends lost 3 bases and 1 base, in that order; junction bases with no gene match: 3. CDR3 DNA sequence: TGTGCCAGCAGCTTGAGGACAGGGGAGAACACTGAAGCTTTCTTT. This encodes CASSLRTGENTEAFF.

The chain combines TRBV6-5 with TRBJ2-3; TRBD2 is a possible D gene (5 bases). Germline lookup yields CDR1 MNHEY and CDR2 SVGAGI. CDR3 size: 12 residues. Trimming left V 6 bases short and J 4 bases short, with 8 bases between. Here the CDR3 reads CASSGNPDTQYF. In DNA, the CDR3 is TGTGCCAGCAGCGGGAACCCAGATACGCAGTATTTT.

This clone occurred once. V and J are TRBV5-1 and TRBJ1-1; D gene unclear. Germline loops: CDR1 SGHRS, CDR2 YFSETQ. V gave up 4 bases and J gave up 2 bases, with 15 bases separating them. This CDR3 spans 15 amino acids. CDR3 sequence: CASSVSGLGNTEAFF. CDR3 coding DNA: TGCGCCAGCAGCGTGTCAGGCCTGGGCAACACTGAAGCTTTCTTT.

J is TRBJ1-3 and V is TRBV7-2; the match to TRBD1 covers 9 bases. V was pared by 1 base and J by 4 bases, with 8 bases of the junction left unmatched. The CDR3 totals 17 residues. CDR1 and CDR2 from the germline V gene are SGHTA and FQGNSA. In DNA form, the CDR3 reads TGTGCCAGCAGCTTAGATAGCGTCGGACAGGGGGGAAACACCATATATTTT. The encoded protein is CASSLDSVGQGGNTIYF.

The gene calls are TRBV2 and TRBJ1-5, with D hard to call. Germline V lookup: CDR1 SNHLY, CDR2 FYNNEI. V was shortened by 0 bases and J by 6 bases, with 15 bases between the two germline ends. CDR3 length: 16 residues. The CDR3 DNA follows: TGTGCCAGCAGTGAAGCTGACTTTTGGTCTACTCAGCCCCAGCATTTT. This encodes CASSEADFWSTQPQHF.